Following are 18 T cell receptor beta chains from one sample sequenced in a study of blood T cells in healthy people across ages. Combining a sample-barcoded 5' primer with a J-beta primer mix, a second PCR ran for roughly 7 to 11 cycles. TCRdb reprocessed the 5' RACE reads via MiXCR and lists one record per CDR3 protein. The sample comprises about 780,000 distinct CDR3 sequences, about 26% of which are singletons, and 2.5% to 3.5% rests with the top ten. This sample was also put to use in a study of T cells of mothers and their children.

The sample was blood. Receptors originate from a boy under 18 in good health.

The chain is built from TRBV3-1 and TRBJ1-5; TRBD1 might be the D (5 bases). Germline V gene lookup returns CDR1 LGHDT and CDR2 YNNKEL (reference sequence). The CDR3 totals 14 residues. Trimming left V 1 base short and J 5 bases short, with 9 bases between. The CDR3 DNA reads TGTGCCAGCAGCCAAGCGCTCAGGGATCAGCCCCAGCATTTT. Translated, it gives CASSQALRDQPQHF.

V gene TRBV3-1 combines with J gene TRBJ2-5; tentative D call: TRBD2 (6 bases). V was trimmed by 4 bases and J by 3 bases, leaving 12 bases between them. The length of the CDR3 is 14 residues. Germline V gene sequence: CDR1 LGHDT, CDR2 YNNKEL (reference sequence). The CDR3 spells CASSPGVGEETQYF. The DNA of the CDR3 is TGTGCCAGCAGCCCGGGGGTAGGGGAAGAGACCCAGTACTTC.

This clonotype has just a few counts. V and J are TRBV20-1 and TRBJ1-4, with D possibly TRBD1 on 6 matching bases. From germline, CDR1 is DFQATT and CDR2 SNEGSKA (reference sequence). The CDR3 covers 12 residues. V gave up 6 bases and J gave up 8 bases, with 13 bases separating them. CDR3 nucleotide sequence: TGCAGTGCAAACCGGGACAAAGAAAAACTGTTTTTT. This sequence encodes CSANRDKEKLFF.

The V gene is TRBV5-8, the J gene TRBJ2-5; a possible D gene is TRBD2 (6 bases). The J call may be in error: the DNA end matches TRBJ2-7 better. Germline loops: CDR1 SGHTS, CDR2 YDEGEE. The CDR3 consists of 16 residues. The CDR3 bases are TGTGCCAGCAGCTTTTTATCTCTGGGGGGATCCTACGAGCAGTACTTC. Its protein is CASSFLSLGGSYEQYF.

The sample holds a few counts of this clonotype. Germline and junction disagree at one end, which may indicate a read error. The gene calls are TRBV11-1 and TRBJ2-5, with 9 bases fitting TRBD1. The J call may be mistaken, given a closer DNA end match to TRBJ2-1. Germline V CDR1 and CDR2: SGHAT, FQDESV (reference sequence). The CDR3 has 16 amino acids. The CDR3 is CASSLGTGGYHNGQFF. CDR3 nucleotide sequence: TGTGCCAGCAGCTTAGGAACAGGGGGCTACCACAATGGGCAGTTCTTC.

In this sample, this clonotype turned up a few times. The gene calls are TRBV5-1 and TRBJ1-3; D is unclear. The germline V gene has CDR1 SGHRS and CDR2 YFSETQ. This CDR3 comprises 17 residues. V was shortened by 0 bases and J by 1 base, with 14 bases between the two germline ends. CDR3 loop: CASSLDLRLPSGNTIYF. In DNA, the CDR3 is TGCGCCAGCAGCTTGGATCTGAGGTTACCATCTGGAAACACCATATATTTT.

In this sample, this clonotype turned up once. V and J are TRBV20-1 and TRBJ2-4, with 11 bases matching TRBD2. V shed 0 bases, J shed 9 bases, and the junction held 4 bases outside the gene matches. The CDR3 runs 14 residues. Germline CDR1 is DFQATT and CDR2 is SNEGSKA (reference sequence). The chain's CDR3 is CSARDTSGGGIQYF. The CDR3 DNA is TGCAGTGCTAGAGACACTAGCGGGGGAGGCATTCAGTACTTC.

The rearrangement links TRBV4-2 to TRBJ2-7; D is uncertain. The length of the CDR3 is 13 residues. Germline loops: CDR1 LGHNA, CDR2 YNFKEQ. V lost 1 base, J lost 5 bases, and 9 bases lay in between. In DNA form, the CDR3 reads TGTGCCAGCAGCCAAGGTCCTACGGACGAGCAGTACTTC. As protein: CASSQGPTDEQYF.

This clonotype came up a few times. This chain connects TRBV20-1 to TRBJ2-1; 12 bases are a match to TRBD2. V lost 0 bases and J lost 5; bases outside the gene matches: 5. Per the germline V gene, CDR1 is DFQATT and CDR2 is SNEGSKA (reference sequence). This CDR3 comprises 16 residues. CDR3 residues: CSARDPGTSGHNEQFF. The CDR3, as DNA: TGCAGTGCTAGAGATCCCGGGACTAGCGGGCACAATGAGCAGTTCTTC.

This clonotype was observed a few times. The chain carries TRBV13 and TRBJ2-2; D may be TRBD1 (5 bases). In germline, CDR1 is PRHDT, CDR2 FYEKMQ (reference sequence). The V gene lost 5 bases and the J gene lost 3 bases, with 16 bases spanning the gap. The CDR3 covers 16 residues. CDR3 sequence: CASSKQELADTGELFF. The CDR3 nucleotides are TGTGCCAGCAGCAAACAGGAATTGGCGGACACCGGGGAGCTGTTTTTT.

The chain recombines TRBV12-3 or TRBV12-4 with TRBJ1-2; 8 nucleotides line up with TRBD1. Unmatched junction bases numbered 10, after V lost 5 bases and J lost 5 bases. This CDR3 has 15 amino acids. The CDR3 spells CASSADREVRYGYTF. In DNA form, the CDR3 reads TGTGCCAGCAGTGCGGACAGGGAGGTTAGATATGGCTACACCTTC.

This clonotype was seen a few times. V and J are TRBV28 and TRBJ2-4, with TRBD1 matching over 9 bases. Germline V gives CDR1 MDHEN, CDR2 SYDVKM. The CDR3 runs to 15 residues. The V segment lost 3 bases and the J segment 6 bases; nucleotides outside the gene matches: 6. The CDR3 region is CASSLPDRGGNIQYF. The CDR3 region has the DNA TGTGCCAGCAGTTTGCCGGACAGGGGTGGAAACATTCAGTACTTC.

This clonotype was detected only a few times. This chain uses TRBV7-6 with TRBJ2-2, with D possibly being TRBD1 or TRBD2 (6 bases each). Germline assignment: CDR1 SGHVS and CDR2 FNYEAQ. This CDR3 region has 16 residues. V gave up 5 bases and J gave up 2 bases, with 15 bases separating them. The CDR3, as DNA: TGTGCCAGCAGCCTCCAAGGGGGAGGAAACACCGGGGAGCTGTTTTTT. Translated, it gives CASSLQGGGNTGELFF. Variable domain in full (rest from reference TRBV7-6 and TRBJ2-2): GAGVSQSPRYKVTKRGQDVALRCDPISGHVSLYWYRQALGQGPEFLTYFNYEAQQDKSGLPNDRFSAERPEGSISTLTIQRTEQRDSAMYRCASSLQGGGNTGELFFGEGSRLTVL.

This clonotype was detected a few times. The rearrangement links TRBV29-1 to TRBJ1-4; 9 bases fit TRBD1. With V trimmed by 6 bases and J by 3 bases, 5 bases remained unmatched. Germline V gene sequence: CDR1 SQVTM, CDR2 ANQGSEA. This CDR3 is 14 amino acids long. The CDR3 loop is CSVDDRGANEKLFF. CDR3 bases: TGCAGCGTCGATGACAGGGGGGCTAATGAAAAACTGTTTTTT.

The chain links TRBV12-3 or TRBV12-4 to TRBJ2-5; tentative D call: TRBD2 (6 bases). Trimming removed 4 bases from V and 3 bases from J, with 12 bases in between. This CDR3 spans 14 amino acids. In DNA form, the CDR3 reads TGTGCCAGCAGTTCAACGGGAGTAGAAGAGACCCAGTACTTC. It encodes CASSSTGVEETQYF.

The sample holds a few counts of this clonotype. The J gene is TRBJ2-6, the V gene TRBV28; D tentatively reads TRBD1 or TRBD2 (5 bases each). Germline loops: CDR1 MDHEN, CDR2 SYDVKM. The CDR3 is 15 residues long. The V and J ends lost 7 bases and 5 bases respectively, with 15 bases between them. CDR3: CASNPRAGRANVLTF. CDR3 DNA: TGTGCCAGCAACCCGCGGGCAGGGAGGGCCAACGTCCTGACTTTC.

This clonotype was detected a few times. The rearrangement joins TRBV7-6 to TRBJ2-5; tentative D call: TRBD1 (5 bases). The J call may not be correct, given that the DNA end is closer to TRBJ2-7. CDR3 length equals 16 residues. Germline assignment: CDR1 SGHVS and CDR2 FNYEAQ. Written as DNA, the CDR3 is TGTGCCAGCAGCTTACTGGCAGGGTCGGCATCCTACGAGCAGTACTTC. This codes for CASSLLAGSASYEQYF.

This chain joins TRBV6-5 and TRBJ2-7, with D tentatively TRBD1 (6 bases). This CDR3 spans 14 amino acids. CDR1 and CDR2 (germline): MNHEY, SVGAGI. The V gene lost 6 bases and the J gene lost 3 bases, with 15 bases spanning the gap. The CDR3 sequence is CASRRTELNYEQYF. CDR3 sequence (DNA): TGTGCCAGCAGGCGGACAGAACTAAACTACGAGCAGTACTTC.